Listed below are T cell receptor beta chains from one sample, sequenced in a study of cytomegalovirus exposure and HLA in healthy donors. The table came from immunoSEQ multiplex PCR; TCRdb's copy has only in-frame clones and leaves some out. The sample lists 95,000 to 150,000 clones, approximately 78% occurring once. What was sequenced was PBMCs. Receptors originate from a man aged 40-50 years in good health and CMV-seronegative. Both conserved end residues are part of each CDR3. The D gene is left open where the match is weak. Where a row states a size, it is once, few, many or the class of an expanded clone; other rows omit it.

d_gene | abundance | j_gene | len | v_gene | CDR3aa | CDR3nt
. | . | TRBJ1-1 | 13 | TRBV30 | CAWRTLGDTEAFF | TGTGCCTGGAGGACGTTAGGGGACACTGAAGCTTTCTTT
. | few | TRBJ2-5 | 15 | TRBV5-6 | CASSLEGGAQETQYF | TGTGCCAGCAGCTTGGAGGGGGGGGCCCAAGAGACCCAGTACTTC
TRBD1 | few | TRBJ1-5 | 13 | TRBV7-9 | CASSSQGDQPQHF | TGTGCCAGCAGCTCACAGGGGGATCAGCCCCAGCATTTT
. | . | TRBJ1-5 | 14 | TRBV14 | CASSQQGFGQPQHF | TGTGCCAGCAGCCAGCAGGGATTTGGTCAGCCCCAGCATTTT
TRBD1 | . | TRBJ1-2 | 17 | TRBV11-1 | CASSLQGAAQGSDGYTF | TGTGCCAGCAGCTTACAGGGGGCGGCGCAGGGTTCCGATGGCTACACCTTC
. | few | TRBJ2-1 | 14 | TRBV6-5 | CASSSVSGGNEQFF | TGTGCCAGCAGTTCGGTTAGCGGCGGGAATGAGCAGTTCTTC
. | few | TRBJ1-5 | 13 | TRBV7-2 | CASSTQGNQPQHF | TGTGCCAGCAGCACACAGGGAAATCAGCCCCAGCATTTT
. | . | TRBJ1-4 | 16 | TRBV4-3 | CASSQDRQPGVEKLFF | TGCGCCAGCAGCCAAGATCGACAGCCGGGGGTTGAAAAACTGTTTTTT
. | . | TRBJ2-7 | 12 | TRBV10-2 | CASSPESYEQYF | TGCGCCAGCAGTCCCGAATCCTATGAGCAGTACTTC
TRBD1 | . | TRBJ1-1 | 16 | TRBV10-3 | CAIRGGQGSMNTEAFF | TGTGCCATCAGGGGGGGACAGGGTTCTATGAACACTGAAGCTTTCTTT
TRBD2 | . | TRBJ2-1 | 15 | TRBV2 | CASSEERGDGREQFF | TGTGCCAGCAGTGAGGAGCGGGGGGATGGTAGAGAGCAGTTCTTC
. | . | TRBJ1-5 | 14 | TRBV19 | CASSWQGEGQPQHF | TGTGCCAGTAGTTGGCAGGGTGAAGGTCAGCCCCAGCATTTT
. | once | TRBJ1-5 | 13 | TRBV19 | CASSMGGSGPQHF | TGTGCCAGTAGTATGGGGGGGAGTGGGCCCCAGCATTTT
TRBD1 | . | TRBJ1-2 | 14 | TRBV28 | CASSSPGTGVGYTF | TGTGCCAGCAGTTCTCCTGGGACAGGGGTTGGCTACACCTTC
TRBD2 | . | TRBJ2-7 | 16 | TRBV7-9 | CASRRSPGGPTYEQYF | TGTGCCAGCAGACGCAGTCCGGGGGGACCCACCTACGAGCAGTACTTC
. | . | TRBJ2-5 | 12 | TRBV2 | CASKLLQETQYF | TGTGCCAGCAAACTTCTCCAAGAGACCCAGTACTTC
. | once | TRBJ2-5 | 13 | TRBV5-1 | CATKTAAQETQYF | TGCGCCACCAAGACAGCAGCTCAAGAGACCCAGTACTTC
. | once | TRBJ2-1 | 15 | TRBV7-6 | CASSPPLLSYNEQFF | TGTGCCAGCAGCCCCCCCCTACTCTCCTACAATGAGCAGTTCTTC
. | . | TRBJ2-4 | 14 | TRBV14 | CASSQVAGRNIQYF | TGTGCCAGCAGCCAAGTCGCAGGGAGGAACATTCAGTACTTC
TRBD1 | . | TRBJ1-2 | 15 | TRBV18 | CASSPPTGGLFGYTF | TGTGCCAGCTCCCCACCTACAGGGGGCCTCTTTGGCTACACCTTC
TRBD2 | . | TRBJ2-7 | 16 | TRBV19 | CASSRATSGSGYEQYF | TGTGCCAGTAGTAGGGCTACTAGCGGGAGTGGTTACGAGCAGTACTTC
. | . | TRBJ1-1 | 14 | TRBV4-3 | CASSQEGEGTEAFF | TGCGCCAGCAGCCAAGAAGGAGAGGGCACTGAAGCTTTCTTT
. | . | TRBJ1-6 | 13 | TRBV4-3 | CASSRNRNSPLHF | TGCGCCAGCAGCCGGAACAGGAATTCACCCCTCCACTTT
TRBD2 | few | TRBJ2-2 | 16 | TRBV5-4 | CASSLGGRGNTGELFF | TGTGCCAGCAGCTTGGGCGGGAGGGGGAACACCGGGGAGCTGTTTTTT
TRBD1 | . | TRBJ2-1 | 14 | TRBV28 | CASSLSQGAGEQFF | TGTGCCAGCAGTTTATCACAGGGGGCAGGTGAGCAGTTCTTC
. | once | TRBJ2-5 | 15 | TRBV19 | CASSIDFEGEETQYF | TGTGCCAGTAGTATAGATTTTGAAGGGGAAGAGACCCAGTACTTC
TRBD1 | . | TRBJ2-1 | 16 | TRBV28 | CASSLWAGTVYNEQFF | TGTGCCAGCAGTTTATGGGCCGGGACAGTCTACAATGAGCAGTTCTTC
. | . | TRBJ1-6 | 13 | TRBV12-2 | CASRFRGHSPLHF | TGTGCAAGTCGCTTTAGGGGGCATTCACCCCTCCACTTT
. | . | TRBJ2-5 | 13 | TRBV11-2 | CASRSQGRETQYF | TGTGCCAGCAGATCACAGGGGAGGGAGACCCAGTACTTC
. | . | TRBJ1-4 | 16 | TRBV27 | CASSLGGSPTNEKLFF | TGTGCCAGCAGTTTGGGGGGTTCGCCGACTAATGAAAAACTGTTTTTT
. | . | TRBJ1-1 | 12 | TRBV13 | CASSPRRTEAFF | TGTGCCAGCAGCCCTAGGCGCACTGAAGCTTTCTTT
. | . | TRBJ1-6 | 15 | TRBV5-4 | CASSLPAGANSPLHF | TGTGCCAGCAGCTTACCGGCTGGGGCTAATTCACCCCTCCACTTT
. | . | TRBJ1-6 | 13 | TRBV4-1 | CASSQNRDSPLHF | TGCGCCAGCAGCCAAAACAGGGATTCACCCCTCCACTTT
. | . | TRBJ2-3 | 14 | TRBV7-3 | CASSLVDGADTQYF | TGTGCCAGCAGCTTAGTGGACGGGGCAGATACGCAGTATTTT
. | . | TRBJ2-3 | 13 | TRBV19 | CASSFSGTDTQYF | TGTGCCAGTAGTTTTTCAGGGACAGATACGCAGTATTTT
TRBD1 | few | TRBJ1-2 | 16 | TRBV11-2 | CASSLDRGPTYYGYTF | TGTGCCAGCAGCTTAGACAGGGGGCCTACTTACTATGGCTACACCTTC
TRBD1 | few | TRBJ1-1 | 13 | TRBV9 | CASSLDRGTEAFF | TGTGCCAGCAGCTTAGACAGGGGCACTGAAGCTTTCTTT
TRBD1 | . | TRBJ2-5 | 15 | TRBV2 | CASRTGQGAGETQYF | TGTGCCAGCAGAACCGGACAGGGCGCGGGGGAGACCCAGTACTTC
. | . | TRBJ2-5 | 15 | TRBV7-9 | CASSLALSVQETQYF | TGTGCCAGCAGCTTAGCGCTGTCAGTTCAAGAGACCCAGTACTTC
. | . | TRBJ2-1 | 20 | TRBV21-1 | CATLPGRGLRCWTDNREQFF | TGTGCCACCCTACCCGGGAGGGGGCTCAGGTGTTGGACTGACAATCGTGAGCAGTTCTTC
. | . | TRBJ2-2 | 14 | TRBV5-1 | CASSLGANTGELFF | TGCGCCAGCAGCTTGGGGGCCAACACCGGGGAGCTGTTTTTT
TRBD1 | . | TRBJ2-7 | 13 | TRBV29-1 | CSVGGTGTYEQYF | TGCAGCGTTGGCGGGACAGGAACCTACGAGCAGTACTTC
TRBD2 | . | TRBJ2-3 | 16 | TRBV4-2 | CASSQWSGSGTDTQYF | TGTGCCAGCAGCCAATGGAGCGGGAGTGGCACAGATACGCAGTATTTT
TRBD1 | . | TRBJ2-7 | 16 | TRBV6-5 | CASSYSVWDRTYEQYF | TGTGCCAGCAGTTACTCTGTTTGGGACAGGACCTACGAGCAGTACTTC
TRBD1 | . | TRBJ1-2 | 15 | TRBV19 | CASAPGQVVNYGYTF | TGTGCCAGCGCTCCGGGACAGGTCGTTAACTATGGCTACACCTTC
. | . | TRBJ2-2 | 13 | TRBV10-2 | CASIDWGAGELFF | TGCGCCAGCATTGATTGGGGGGCCGGGGAGCTGTTTTTT
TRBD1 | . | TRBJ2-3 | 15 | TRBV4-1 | CASSQDGQGLDTQYF | TGCGCCAGCAGCCAGGACGGACAGGGATTAGATACGCAGTATTTT
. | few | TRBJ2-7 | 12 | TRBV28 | CASSLNFYEQYF | TGTGCCAGCAGTTTAAACTTCTACGAGCAGTACTTC
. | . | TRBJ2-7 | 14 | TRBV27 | CASSPRGSSYEQYF | TGTGCCAGCAGCCCTAGGGGGAGCTCCTACGAGCAGTACTTC
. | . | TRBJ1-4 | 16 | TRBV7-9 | CASSPSRRRRGEKLFF | TGTGCCAGCAGCCCAAGTCGCAGACGACGAGGAGAAAAACTGTTTTTT
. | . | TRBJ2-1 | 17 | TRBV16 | CASSPPGSTLSYNEQFF | TGTGCCAGCAGCCCACCGGGGAGCACTCTCTCCTACAATGAGCAGTTCTTC
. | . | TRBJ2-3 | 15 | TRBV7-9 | CASSLLGQSTDTQYF | TGTGCCAGCAGCTTATTGGGCCAAAGCACAGATACGCAGTATTTT
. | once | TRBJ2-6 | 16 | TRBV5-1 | CASSLVSVSGANVLTF | TGCGCCAGCAGCTTGGTTTCTGTCTCTGGGGCCAACGTCCTGACTTTC
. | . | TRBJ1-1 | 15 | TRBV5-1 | CASSLAGVGNTEAFF | TGCGCCAGCAGCTTGGCGGGGGTGGGGAACACTGAAGCTTTCTTT
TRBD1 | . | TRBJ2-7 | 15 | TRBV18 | CASSRLGQGFYEQYF | TGTGCCAGCTCTCGGTTGGGACAGGGATTCTACGAGCAGTACTTC
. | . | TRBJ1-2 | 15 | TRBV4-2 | CASSQLAENLYGYTF | TGTGCCAGCAGCCAGCTTGCGGAAAACCTCTATGGCTACACCTTC
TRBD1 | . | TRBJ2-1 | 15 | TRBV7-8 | CASSPRTGTKDEQFF | TGTGCCAGCAGCCCAAGGACAGGGACAAAGGATGAGCAGTTCTTC
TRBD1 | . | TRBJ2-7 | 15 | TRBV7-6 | CATQPPAGQGREQYF | TGTGCCACCCAACCCCCGGCCGGACAGGGGCGCGAGCAGTACTTC
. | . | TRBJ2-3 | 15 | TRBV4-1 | CASSQERQGPDTQYF | TGCGCCAGCAGCCAGGAGAGGCAGGGCCCAGATACGCAGTATTTT
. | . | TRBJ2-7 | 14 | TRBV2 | CASSEDSLTYEQYF | TGTGCCAGCAGTGAAGACAGCCTTACCTACGAGCAGTACTTC